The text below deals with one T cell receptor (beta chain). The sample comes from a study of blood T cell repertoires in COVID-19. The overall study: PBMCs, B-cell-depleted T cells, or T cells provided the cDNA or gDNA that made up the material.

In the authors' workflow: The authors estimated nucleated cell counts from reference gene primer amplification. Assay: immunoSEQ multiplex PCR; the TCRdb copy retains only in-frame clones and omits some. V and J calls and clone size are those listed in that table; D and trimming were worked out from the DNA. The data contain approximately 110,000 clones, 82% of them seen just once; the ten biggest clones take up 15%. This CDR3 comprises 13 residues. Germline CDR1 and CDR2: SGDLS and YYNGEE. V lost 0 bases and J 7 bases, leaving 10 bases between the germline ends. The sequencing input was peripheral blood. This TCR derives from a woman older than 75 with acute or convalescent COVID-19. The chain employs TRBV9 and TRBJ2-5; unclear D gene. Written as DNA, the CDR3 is TGTGCCAGCAGCGTAGCTACCCCGGGGACCCAGTACTTC. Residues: CASSVATPGTQYF.